This passage covers 31 T cell receptor beta chains from one sample sequenced in a study of CD8+ T cells in alopecia areata (dated by TCRdb to the late 2010s). The time point label, read with the paper, signifies: baseline before oral tofacitinib. The method behind the library was the immunoSEQ multiplex PCR assay. RNA was extracted from all samples and reverse transcribed into cDNA as template for TCR sequencing. TCRdb mirrors the immuneACCESS table, restricted to in-frame sequences. Some clones are absent from its copies; in checked studies, under half trace to an unresolved V gene, and the reason for the others is unknown. This sample comprises approximately 180,000 clones, 50% to 70% of them detected only once. The ten largest clones take up 1.7% of the sample. The starting material was CD4+ T cells sorted from blood, obtained at week 0. Source of these receptors: a human donor with alopecia areata.

V gene TRBV5-1 combines with J gene TRBJ1-2, with D uncertain. The germline gives CDR1 SGHRS, CDR2 YFSETQ. Trimming took off 4 bases at V and 2 bases at J, with 15 bases between the two ends. The CDR3 length is 15 residues. The CDR3 nucleotides are TGCGCCAGCAGCGATGCACCAGGTAGAAACTATGGCTACACCTTC. Translating it yields CASSDAPGRNYGYTF.

The chain combines TRBV4-2 with TRBJ1-2; 11 bases are a match to TRBD1. The CDR3 is 15 residues long. V lost 3 bases to trimming and J lost 4 bases; unmatched junction nucleotides: 4. Germline V gene lookup returns CDR1 LGHNA and CDR2 YNFKEQ. CDR3 sequence: CASSQGDRGAYGYTF. Here the CDR3 DNA reads TGTGCCAGCAGCCAGGGGGACAGGGGGGCCTATGGCTACACCTTC.

CDR3 protein: CATSRDVGYEQYF. The CDR3, as DNA: TGTGCCACCAGCAGAGATGTAGGGTACGAGCAGTACTTC. The chain uses TRBV15 and TRBJ2-7; no definite D call. Germline V gene lookup returns CDR1 LNHNV and CDR2 YYDKDF (reference sequence). Trimming removed 0 bases at V and 4 bases at J, with 7 bases between. CDR3 length: 13 residues.

V gene TRBV27 combines with J gene TRBJ2-7, with 10 bases that match TRBD1. CDR1 is MNHEY, CDR2 SMNVEV, per germline (reference sequence). Unmatched junction bases numbered 5, after V lost 5 bases and J lost 4 bases. The CDR3 extends over 14 amino acids. The CDR3 coding sequence is TGTGCCAGCAGTCTGACAGGGGGCATTTACGAGCAGTACTTC. Translating it yields CASSLTGGIYEQYF.

CDR3 bases: TGTGCCATCAGTGAGGGGACGAATAGCAATCAGCCCCAGCATTTT. Protein: CAISEGTNSNQPQHF. V usage is TRBV10-3 and J usage is TRBJ1-5, with TRBD1 as a possible D gene (5 bases). Trimming cost V 2 bases and J 0 bases, with 8 bases left between them. Germline V gene sequence: CDR1 ENHRY, CDR2 SYGVKD. The CDR3 runs 15 residues.

V gene TRBV10-3 combines with J gene TRBJ2-5, with 7 positions matching TRBD1. Trimming took 6 bases from V and 5 from J; bases not matched to a gene: 0. The CDR3 consists of 11 residues. CDR1 and CDR2 (germline): ENHRY, SYGVKD. The CDR3 protein is CAIRDRETQYF. As DNA, the CDR3 is TGTGCCATCAGGGACAGGGAGACCCAGTACTTC.

The chain combines TRBV27 with TRBJ2-7; 8 bases fit TRBD2. Germline values: CDR1 MNHEY, CDR2 SMNVEV (reference sequence). Trimming cost V 5 bases and J 5 bases; bases outside gene matches: 11. The CDR3 length is 15 residues. The CDR3 DNA sequence: TGTGCCAGCAGTCCTCCCGGGCGGGGGGCGAACGAGCAGTACTTC. This codes for CASSPPGRGANEQYF.

The V call is TRBV7-8, the J call TRBJ2-1; D is unresolved. The V end was cut by 1 base, the J end by 1 base, with 14 bases between. Germline CDR1 and CDR2: SGHVS and FQNEAQ. CDR3 size: 17 residues. CDR3 in amino acids: CASSLGPATISYNEQFF. CDR3 coding DNA: TGTGCCAGCAGCTTAGGGCCAGCGACGATATCCTACAATGAGCAGTTCTTC.

The chain couples TRBV29-1 to TRBJ2-1; a possible D gene is TRBD1 (7 bases). CDR1 SQVTM and CDR2 ANQGSEA come from the germline V gene. V dropped 4 bases and J dropped 9 bases, with 19 bases sitting between them. The CDR3 runs 14 residues. The CDR3 DNA is TGCAGCGTTGTAGGAGGGGGCGAGCGTCCTGAGCAGTTCTTC. Translation gives CSVVGGGERPEQFF.

The chain carries TRBV2 and TRBJ2-7; TRBD2 might be the D (5 bases). The length of the CDR3 is 14 residues. Germline CDR1 SNHLY, CDR2 FYNNEI. Trimming took off 1 base at V and 7 bases at J, with 14 bases between the two ends. The CDR3 protein is CASSEVLAGGEQYF. The CDR3 DNA sequence: TGTGCCAGCAGTGAAGTCCTAGCAGGTGGTGAGCAGTACTTC.

The chain has TRBV19 and TRBJ2-2, with D hard to call. Deletions cut 5 bases from V and 3 bases from J, with 4 bases between. Germline CDR1 reads LNHDA; CDR2 reads SQIVND (reference sequence). The CDR3 length is 12 residues. As DNA, the CDR3 is TGTGCCAGTAGTCCCTACACCGGGGAGCTGTTTTTT. Its protein is CASSPYTGELFF.

The gene calls are TRBV6-4 and TRBJ1-1, with 9 bases identical to TRBD1. The length of the CDR3 is 13 residues. V shed 5 bases, J shed 5 bases, and the junction held 3 bases outside the gene matches. Germline CDR1 MRHNA, CDR2 SNTAGT. CDR3 in amino acids: CASSRTGVTEAFF. CDR3 bases: TGTGCCAGCAGTCGGACAGGGGTAACTGAAGCTTTCTTT.

In DNA, the CDR3 is TGTGCCAGCAGCTTGCAGGGGGCAAAAGAGACCCAGTACTTC. The encoded protein is CASSLQGAKETQYF. The chain combines TRBV5-6 with TRBJ2-5; 8 bases map to TRBD1. The V segment lost 1 base and the J segment 3 bases; nucleotides outside the gene matches: 2. From germline, CDR1 is SGHDT and CDR2 YYEEEE. The CDR3 is 14 amino acids.

This clone has ten or more counts. The chain combines TRBV10-3 with TRBJ2-1, with 9 bases fitting TRBD2. This CDR3 has 15 amino acids. Per the germline V gene, CDR1 is ENHRY and CDR2 is SYGVKD. The V and J ends lost 3 bases and 8 bases, in that order; junction bases with no gene match: 8. In nucleotides, the CDR3 is TGTGCCATCAGTGATCTGGCGGGGGGGCTCGATGAGCAGTTCTTC. This encodes CAISDLAGGLDEQFF.

This clone was recorded a few times. Mismatch with germline at one junction end may stem from a read error. This rearrangement joins TRBV10-3 to TRBJ2-1; weak D call: TRBD2 (5 bases). The length of the CDR3 is 14 residues. CDR1 is ENHRY, CDR2 SYGVKD, per germline. The CDR3 DNA reads as TGTGCCATCAGTGAACCCTCCGGGATGCTTTCAACGGTCTTC. Translated: CAISEPSGMLSTVF.

This clone has more than one count but fewer than ten. The chain's CDR3 is CASSRTSGTYEQYF. The CDR3 DNA sequence: TGTGCCAGCAGTCGGACTAGCGGTACCTACGAGCAGTACTTC. The chain uses TRBV5-6 and TRBJ2-7, with 10 positions matching TRBD2. The germline CDR1 and CDR2 sequences are SGHDT and YYEEEE. The CDR3 loop spans 14 amino acids. V lost 5 bases to trimming and J lost 2 bases; unmatched junction nucleotides: 4.

This clone is a singleton in its sample. The chain carries TRBV9 and TRBJ1-2; maybe TRBD1 (5 bases). Germline V gives CDR1 SGDLS, CDR2 YYNGEE. The CDR3 has 14 amino acids. With 0 bases removed from V and 4 bases from J, the gap between germline ends came to 10 bases. The CDR3 bases are TGTGCCAGCAGCGTAGGACAGTCGACCTATGGCTACACCTTC. It is translated as CASSVGQSTYGYTF.

The rearrangement links TRBV30 to TRBJ1-4; D is undetermined. Looked up from germline, CDR1 is GTSNPN and CDR2 is SVGIG (reference sequence). CDR3 length: 12 amino acids. The V end was cut by 0 bases, the J end by 12 bases, with 11 bases between. DNA of the CDR3: TGTGCCTGGAGTGTAGGAGGACGGGAACTGTTTTTT. Protein: CAWSVGGRELFF.

The chain joins TRBV9 to TRBJ2-5; D unclear. This CDR3 has 13 amino acids. CDR1 is SGDLS, CDR2 YYNGEE, per germline. With 0 bases removed from V and 3 bases from J, the gap between germline ends came to 6 bases. CDR3 sequence reads: CASSVEVKETQYF. The CDR3 coding sequence is TGTGCCAGCAGCGTAGAGGTAAAAGAGACCCAGTACTTC.

Worth noting for this clone: Other DNA sequences within the sample encode an identical CDR3. The genes are TRBV15 and TRBJ2-3, with no clear D. The CDR3 spans 14 residues. Trimming removed 0 bases at V and 3 bases at J, with 7 bases between. CDR1 and CDR2 (germline): LNHNV, YYDKDF (reference sequence). Here the CDR3 DNA reads TGTGCCACCAGCAGAGATCTAGGAACAGATACGCAGTATTTT. It encodes CATSRDLGTDTQYF.

This rearrangement joins TRBV6-1 to TRBJ1-2; D may be TRBD1 (5 bases). Trimming removed 4 bases from V and 2 bases from J, with 11 bases in between. The CDR3 runs to 14 residues. From germline, CDR1 is MNHNS and CDR2 SASEGT. The CDR3 region is CASSAMTENYGYTF. The CDR3 coding sequence is TGTGCCAGCAGTGCAATGACAGAAAACTATGGCTACACCTTC.

The gene calls are TRBV5-1 and TRBJ2-5; no clear D gene. The germline gives CDR1 SGHRS, CDR2 YFSETQ. CDR3 length equals 14 residues. V lost 4 bases to trimming and J lost 4 bases, with 14 bases between them. The CDR3 nucleotides read TGCGCCAGCAGCCTGACTGATCGTACAGAGACCCAGTACTTC. The encoded protein is CASSLTDRTETQYF.

The gene calls are TRBV30 and TRBJ1-6, with D unresolved. Per germline, CDR1 GTSNPN and CDR2 SVGIG (reference sequence). This CDR3 region has 12 residues. The V end lost 0 bases, the J end lost 12 bases, and 9 bases lay between the germline ends. The CDR3 protein is CAWSVQAVPLHF. DNA of the CDR3: TGTGCCTGGAGTGTACAAGCGGTACCCCTCCACTTT.

The chain combines TRBV7-3 with TRBJ1-1; TRBD1 might be the D (5 bases). The CDR3 runs 14 residues. The V gene's germline CDR1 is SGHTA and CDR2 FQGTGA. V was clipped by 5 bases and J by 1 base, with 11 bases between them. The CDR3 spells CASSPTGGNTEAFF. The CDR3 nucleotides are TGTGCCAGCAGCCCCACGGGGGGGAACACTGAAGCTTTCTTT.

The rearrangement uses TRBV7-3 and TRBJ2-1, with a possible D match to TRBD2 (5 bases). Germline V gene data show CDR1 as SGHTA and CDR2 as FQGTGA. The CDR3 has 15 residues. Trimming left V 4 bases short and J 0 bases short, with 10 bases between. The CDR3 DNA reads as TGTGCCAGCAGCTCGGGATCGAGCTCCTACAATGAGCAGTTCTTC. This sequence encodes CASSSGSSSYNEQFF.

This clone was detected a few times. The chain carries TRBV20-1 and TRBJ1-2; no clear D gene. Per germline, CDR1 DFQATT and CDR2 SNEGSKA (reference sequence). There are 11 residues in the CDR3. V shed 4 bases and J shed 4 bases, with 7 bases lying between them. This chain's CDR3 is CSATYIYGYTF. The CDR3 DNA reads as TGCAGTGCTACTTATATCTATGGCTACACCTTC.

CDR3 amino acids: CASSQEGQLSAFF. The CDR3 DNA sequence: TGCGCCAGCAGCCAAGAGGGACAACTGTCTGCTTTCTTT. The chain has TRBV4-1 and TRBJ1-1; D perhaps matches TRBD1 (6 bases). Germline-derived CDR1 and CDR2 are MGHRA and YSYEKL. There are 13 residues in the CDR3. The V gene lost 0 bases and the J gene lost 11 bases, with 13 bases spanning the gap.

In this sample, this clone turned up a few times. In DNA, the CDR3 is TGTGCCTGGGGTCCAGTCTCAGGGCCCCAGCATTTT. This sequence encodes CAWGPVSGPQHF. The chain combines TRBV30 with TRBJ1-5; D ambiguous. The V gene's germline CDR1 is GTSNPN and CDR2 SVGIG (reference sequence). V lost 5 bases to trimming and J lost 9 bases, with 14 bases between them. CDR3 length equals 12 residues.

The chain carries TRBV30 and TRBJ1-2, with D unresolved. This CDR3 spans 16 amino acids. Germline V gene lookup returns CDR1 GTSNPN and CDR2 SVGIG (reference sequence). Trimming took 5 bases from V and 1 from J, leaving 20 bases between them. The CDR3 loop reads CAWGTAGRRLNYGYTF. In DNA form, the CDR3 reads TGTGCCTGGGGAACCGCCGGACGGCGACTTAACTATGGCTACACCTTC.

This clone turned up a few times. V is TRBV29-1 and J is TRBJ1-1, with a tentative D call TRBD1 (6 bases). Germline V gene sequence: CDR1 SQVTM, CDR2 ANQGSEA. V dropped 1 base and J dropped 1 base, with 10 bases sitting between them. The CDR3 loop spans 14 amino acids. The CDR3 DNA reads TGCAGCGTTGAAGTGGGCAGGGGGAACACTGAAGCTTTCTTT. It translates to CSVEVGRGNTEAFF.

The V gene is TRBV29-1, the J gene TRBJ2-1, with D uncertain. The CDR3 spans 15 residues. The germline gives CDR1 SQVTM, CDR2 ANQGSEA. With 3 bases removed from V and 0 bases from J, the gap between germline ends came to 12 bases. The CDR3 protein is CSVDMTVSSYNEQFF. DNA of the CDR3: TGCAGCGTTGATATGACCGTGAGCTCCTACAATGAGCAGTTCTTC.